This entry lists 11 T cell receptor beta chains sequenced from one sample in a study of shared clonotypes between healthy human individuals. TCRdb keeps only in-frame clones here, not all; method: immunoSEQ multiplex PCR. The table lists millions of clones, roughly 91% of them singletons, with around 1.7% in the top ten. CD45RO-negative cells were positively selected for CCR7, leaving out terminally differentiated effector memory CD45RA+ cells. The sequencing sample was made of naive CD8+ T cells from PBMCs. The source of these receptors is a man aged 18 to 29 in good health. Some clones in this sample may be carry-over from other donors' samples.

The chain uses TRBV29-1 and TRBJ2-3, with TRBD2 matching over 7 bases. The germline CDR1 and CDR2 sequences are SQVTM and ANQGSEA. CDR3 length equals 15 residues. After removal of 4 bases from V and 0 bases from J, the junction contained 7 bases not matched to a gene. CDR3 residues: CSVGASGLSTDTQYF. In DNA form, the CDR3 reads TGCAGCGTTGGGGCTAGCGGTTTGAGCACAGATACGCAGTATTTT.

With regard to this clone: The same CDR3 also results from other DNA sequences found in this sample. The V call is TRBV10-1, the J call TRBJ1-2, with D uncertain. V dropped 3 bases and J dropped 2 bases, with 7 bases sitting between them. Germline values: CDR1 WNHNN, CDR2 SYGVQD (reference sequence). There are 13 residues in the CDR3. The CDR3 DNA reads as TGCGCCAGCAGTGATAATACGAACTATGGCTACACCTTC. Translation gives CASSDNTNYGYTF.

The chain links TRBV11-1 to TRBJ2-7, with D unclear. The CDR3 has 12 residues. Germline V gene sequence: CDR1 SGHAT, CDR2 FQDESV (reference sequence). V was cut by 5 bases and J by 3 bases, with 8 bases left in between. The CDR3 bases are TGTGCCAGCAGCGGGATAGTCTACGAGCAGTACTTC. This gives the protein CASSGIVYEQYF.

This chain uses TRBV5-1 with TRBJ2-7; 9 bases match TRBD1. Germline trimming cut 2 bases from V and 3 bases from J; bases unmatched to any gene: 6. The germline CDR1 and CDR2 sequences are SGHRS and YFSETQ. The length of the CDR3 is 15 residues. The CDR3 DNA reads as TGCGCCAGCAGCTTTCGGGACAGGGCAGTCTACGAGCAGTACTTC. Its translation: CASSFRDRAVYEQYF.

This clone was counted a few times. The DNA for the CDR3 is TGTGCCAGCTCGAAAGGGTCTAATGAAAAACTGTTTTTT. Translated: CASSKGSNEKLFF. The V gene is TRBV10-3, the J gene TRBJ1-4; no clear D gene. V shed 10 bases and J shed 3 bases, with 12 bases lying between them. The CDR3 consists of 13 residues. The V gene's germline CDR1 is ENHRY and CDR2 SYGVKD.

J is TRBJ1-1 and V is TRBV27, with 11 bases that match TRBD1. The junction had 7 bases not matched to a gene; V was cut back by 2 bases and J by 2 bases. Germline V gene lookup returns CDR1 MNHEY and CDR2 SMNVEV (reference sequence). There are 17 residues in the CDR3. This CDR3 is CASSLNRDRGTNTEAFF. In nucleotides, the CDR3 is TGTGCCAGCAGTTTAAACCGGGACAGGGGGACCAACACTGAAGCTTTCTTT.

CDR3 in amino acids: CASSYARGVRETQYF. The CDR3 DNA sequence: TGTGCCAGCAGTTACGCCAGGGGTGTACGAGAGACCCAGTACTTC. The rearrangement joins TRBV6-5 to TRBJ2-5; TRBD1 is a possible D gene (6 bases). The CDR3 spans 15 residues. V lost 2 bases to trimming and J lost 4 bases, with 14 bases between them. CDR1 MNHEY and CDR2 SVGAGI come from the germline V gene.

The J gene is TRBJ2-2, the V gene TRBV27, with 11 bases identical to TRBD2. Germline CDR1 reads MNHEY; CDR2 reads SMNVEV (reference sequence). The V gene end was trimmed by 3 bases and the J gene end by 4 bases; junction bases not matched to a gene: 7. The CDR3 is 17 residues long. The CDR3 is CASSFLVLAGVTGELFF. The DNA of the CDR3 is TGTGCCAGCAGTTTCCTAGTACTAGCGGGAGTCACCGGGGAGCTGTTTTTT.

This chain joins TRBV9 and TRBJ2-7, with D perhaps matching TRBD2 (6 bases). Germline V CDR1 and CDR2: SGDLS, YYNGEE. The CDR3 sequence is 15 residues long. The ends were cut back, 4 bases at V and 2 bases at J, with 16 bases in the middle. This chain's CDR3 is CASSPQGGTPYEQYF. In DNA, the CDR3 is TGTGCCAGCAGCCCCCAGGGCGGGACCCCCTACGAGCAGTACTTC.

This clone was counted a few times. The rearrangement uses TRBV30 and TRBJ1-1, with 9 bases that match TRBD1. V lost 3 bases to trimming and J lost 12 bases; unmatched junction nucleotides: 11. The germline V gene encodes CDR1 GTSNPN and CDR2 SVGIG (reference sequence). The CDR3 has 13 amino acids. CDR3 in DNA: TGTGCCTGGAGGCGGGACAGGGAACCGGGAACTTTCTTT. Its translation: CAWRRDREPGTFF.

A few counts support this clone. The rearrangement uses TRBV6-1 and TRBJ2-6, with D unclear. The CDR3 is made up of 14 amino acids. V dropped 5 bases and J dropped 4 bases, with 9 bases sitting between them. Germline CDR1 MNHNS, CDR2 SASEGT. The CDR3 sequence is CASSTLGGANVLTF. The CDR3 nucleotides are TGTGCCAGCAGTACTCTGGGAGGGGCCAACGTCCTGACTTTC.